Listed below are T cell receptor beta chains from one sample, sequenced in a study of Graves' ophthalmopathy and Graves' hyperthyroidism. Each CDR3 protein is one row after TCRdb ran MiXCR on the multiplex PCR reads. The sample holds about 700,000 distinct CDR3 sequences, over 40% seen once. Sequencing was done on a sample of peripheral blood. The receptors were gathered from an adult man with Graves' ophthalmopathy. Each CDR3 is given with its conserved first and last residue. D genes are given only for firm matches. Clone size appears in some rows only: once, few, many, or a class for an expanded clone.

clone size,D gene,V gene,J gene,CDR3 length,CDR3 protein,CDR3 DNA
many,.,TRBV15,TRBJ1-4,13,CATSSSRGEKLFF,TGTGCCACCAGCAGTTCTAGGGGTGAAAAACTGTTTTTT
.,.,TRBV20-1,TRBJ2-2,13,CSARTYHSGELFF,TGCAGTGCTAGGACCTATCACTCCGGGGAGCTGTTTTTT
once,.,TRBV7-9,TRBJ1-2,15,CASSLGNSGAVGYTF,TGTGCCAGCAGCTTAGGCAACTCGGGGGCCGTTGGCTACACCTTC
many,TRBD1,TRBV29-1,TRBJ1-1,15,CSVHQQGGMNTEAFF,TGCAGCGTACATCAACAGGGGGGGATGAACACTGAAGCTTTCTTT
.,TRBD2,TRBV9,TRBJ2-1,15,CASSLVSSGRHEQFF,TGTGCCAGCAGCTTAGTGAGTAGCGGGAGACATGAGCAGTTCTTC
few,TRBD1,TRBV9,TRBJ2-6,18,CASSHPNVRTGGANVLTF,TGTGCCAGCAGTCACCCAAACGTCCGGACAGGGGGGGCCAACGTCCTGACTTTC
many,.,TRBV5-1,TRBJ1-1,12,CASSEDGAEAFF,TGCGCCAGCAGCGAGGACGGGGCTGAAGCTTTCTTT
few,.,TRBV12-3/TRBV12-4,TRBJ1-6,14,CASSRGLGDSPLHF,TGTGCCAGCAGCCGGGGCCTGGGGGATTCACCCCTCCACTTT
.,TRBD1,TRBV6-1,TRBJ2-7,12,CASSETGVSQYF,TGTGCCAGCAGTGAAACAGGGGTATCGCAGTACTTC
.,TRBD1,TRBV24-1,TRBJ2-2,15,CATSDWDSTTGELFF,TGTGCCACCAGTGATTGGGACAGCACCACCGGGGAGCTGTTTTTT
.,.,TRBV10-3,TRBJ2-2,14,CAGGGLANTGELFF,TGTGCCGGGGGAGGCCTAGCGAACACCGGGGAGCTGTTTTTT
.,.,TRBV10-3,TRBJ1-2,15,CAISESEGGSEGYTF,TGTGCCATCAGTGAGTCGGAGGGGGGATCGGAAGGCTACACCTTC
.,.,TRBV12-3/TRBV12-4,TRBJ1-5,14,CASSFLGGSETQHF,TGTGCCAGCAGTTTTTTGGGGGGCTCAGAGACCCAGCATTTT
once,TRBD2,TRBV7-9,TRBJ2-7,16,CASSLGTGGVTDEQYF,TGTGCCAGCAGCTTGGGGACGGGGGGGGTTACGGACGAGCAGTACTTC
few,.,TRBV4-2,TRBJ1-1,15,CASSQGEIMNTEAFF,TGTGCCAGCAGCCAAGGGGAGATCATGAACACTGAAGCTTTCTTT
many,.,TRBV20-1,TRBJ2-5,14,CSAPEPGHQETQYF,TGCAGTGCCCCCGAGCCGGGACACCAAGAGACCCAGTACTTC
many,TRBD1,TRBV7-2,TRBJ2-7,14,CASSPTGGTYEQYF,TGTGCCAGCAGCCCGACAGGGGGGACCTACGAGCAGTACTTC
many,TRBD1,TRBV20-1,TRBJ1-1,12,CSAIDRATEAFF,TGCAGTGCTATTGACAGGGCGACTGAAGCTTTCTTT
.,TRBD1,TRBV7-2,TRBJ1-4,17,CASSLSTGFATNEKLFF,TGTGCCAGCAGCTTATCGACAGGGTTTGCAACTAATGAAAAACTGTTTTTT
.,TRBD1,TRBV10-3,TRBJ1-4,15,CAISQGGGVGEKLFF,TGTGCCATCAGTCAAGGAGGGGGCGTAGGTGAAAAACTGTTTTTT
many,TRBD1,TRBV10-3,TRBJ1-1,13,CAIHGQGNTEAFF,TGTGCCATCCACGGACAGGGAAACACTGAAGCTTTCTTT
many,TRBD1,TRBV10-2,TRBJ1-1,14,CASRPTGSYTEAFF,TGCGCCAGCAGGCCGACAGGGAGTTACACTGAAGCTTTCTTT
few,.,TRBV12-5,TRBJ1-5,16,CASGLVLGSLGQPQHF,TGTGCTAGTGGTTTGGTACTGGGGTCTCTCGGGCAGCCCCAGCATTTT
many,TRBD1,TRBV7-9,TRBJ2-5,17,CASSSTDRGRLSETQYF,TGTGCCAGCAGCTCCACCGACAGGGGACGCCTTTCAGAGACCCAGTACTTC
.,.,TRBV2,TRBJ1-1,13,CASSEDRERKAFF,TGTGCCAGCAGTGAAGACAGGGAAAGGAAAGCTTTCTTT
.,.,TRBV5-8,TRBJ2-6,16,CASSLESLSGANVLTF,TGTGCCAGCAGCTTGGAAAGCCTCTCTGGGGCCAACGTCCTGACTTTC
.,.,TRBV5-8,TRBJ1-5,15,CASSGGVVGNQPQHF,TGTGCCAGCAGCGGGGGTGTGGTTGGCAATCAGCCCCAGCATTTT
many,.,TRBV4-1,TRBJ1-6,14,CASRSEDRNSPLHF,TGCGCCAGCAGATCGGAAGACAGAAATTCACCCCTCCACTTT
.,.,TRBV10-3,TRBJ1-2,9,CATGAGYTF,TGTGCCACGGGGGCTGGCTACACCTTC
.,TRBD2,TRBV7-2,TRBJ2-5,14,CASTFSGGMGTQYF,TGTGCCAGCACATTTAGCGGGGGCATGGGGACCCAGTACTTC
many,.,TRBV4-3,TRBJ2-7,14,CASSQFSYEHEQYF,TGCGCCAGCAGCCAATTTTCTTACGAGCACGAGCAGTACTTC
few,.,TRBV27,TRBJ2-5,13,CASSQESPETQYF,TGTGCCAGCAGCCAAGAATCCCCCGAGACCCAGTACTTC
few,TRBD1,TRBV4-3,TRBJ1-1,16,CASSQPPQGANTEAFF,TGCGCCAGCAGCCAACCCCCACAGGGGGCGAACACTGAAGCTTTCTTT
few,TRBD2,TRBV4-2,TRBJ2-7,14,CASRIAGGPYEQYF,TGTGCCAGCAGAATAGCGGGAGGGCCCTACGAGCAGTACTTC
many,.,TRBV9,TRBJ1-6,16,CASSVDDSSYNSPLHF,TGTGCCAGCAGCGTAGACGACAGCTCCTATAATTCACCCCTCCACTTT
many,.,TRBV19,TRBJ1-2,13,CASSIMQGNGYTF,TGTGCCAGTAGTATCATGCAGGGGAATGGCTACACCTTC
.,TRBD2,TRBV7-2,TRBJ2-5,13,CASSLVPGGTQYF,TGTGCCAGCAGCTTAGTACCGGGGGGGACCCAGTACTTC
.,.,TRBV10-3,TRBJ2-2,12,CASSYNRRELFF,TGTGCCAGCAGTTACAATAGGCGGGAGCTGTTTTTT
few,TRBD2,TRBV14,TRBJ2-2,15,CASSLGLPNTGELFF,TGTGCCAGCAGCTTGGGACTACCGAACACCGGGGAGCTGTTTTTT
many,.,TRBV5-1,TRBJ2-2,16,CASSLAWRANTGELFF,TGCGCCAGCAGCTTGGCTTGGAGGGCGAACACCGGGGAGCTGTTTTTT
many,.,TRBV10-2,TRBJ1-1,13,CASTGGKNTEAFF,TGCGCCAGCACCGGAGGCAAGAACACTGAAGCTTTCTTT
.,.,TRBV2,TRBJ2-5,11,CASIEQGTQYF,TGTGCCAGCATCGAACAGGGGACCCAGTACTTC
.,TRBD1,TRBV2,TRBJ1-3,14,CASGGQGYGYTIYF,TGTGCCAGCGGTGGACAGGGATACGGCTACACCATATATTTT
.,.,TRBV7-9,TRBJ1-4,16,CASSLGTDATNEKLFF,TGTGCCAGCAGCTTAGGGACAGATGCAACTAATGAAAAACTGTTTTTT
few,TRBD1,TRBV5-1,TRBJ2-7,14,CASSLEQGVSEQYF,TGCGCCAGCAGCTTGGAGCAGGGGGTGTCCGAGCAGTACTTC
.,TRBD1,TRBV7-9,TRBJ1-2,16,CASSSPDRGPSFGYTF,TGTGCCAGCAGCTCCCCGGACAGGGGGCCGTCTTTTGGCTACACCTTC
few,.,TRBV3-1,TRBJ1-1,15,CASSQDSAVYTEAFF,TGTGCCAGCAGCCAAGATTCGGCCGTATACACTGAAGCTTTCTTT
.,.,TRBV5-4,TRBJ2-7,14,CASSFLGQSYEQYF,TGTGCCAGCAGCTTTTTGGGGCAATCCTACGAGCAGTACTTC
.,.,TRBV6-6,TRBJ1-1,16,CASNPTSGSVNTETFF,TGTGCCAGCAACCCTACGAGTGGGTCTGTGAACACTGAAACTTTCTTT
.,.,TRBV5-4,TRBJ1-2,12,CASSQTLYGYTF,TGTGCCAGCAGCCAAACCCTCTATGGCTACACCTTC
many,.,TRBV5-5,TRBJ1-4,15,CASSFWTAAREKLFF,TGTGCCAGCAGCTTCTGGACAGCGGCGCGAGAAAAACTGTTTTTT
.,TRBD1,TRBV7-9,TRBJ1-6,15,CASTLGDRGRSPLHF,TGTGCCAGCACCTTAGGGGACAGGGGGCGTTCACCCCTCCACTTT
.,TRBD2,TRBV9,TRBJ2-7,14,CASSPGTSYYEQYF,TGTGCCAGCAGCCCCGGGACTAGCTATTACGAGCAGTACTTC
.,.,TRBV4-1,TRBJ1-4,16,CASSQGAGPANEKLFF,TGCGCCAGCAGCCAAGGGGCGGGGCCCGCTAATGAAAAACTGTTTTTT
.,.,TRBV11-2,TRBJ2-7,13,CASGHRDVHEQYF,TGTGCCAGCGGACACCGGGACGTGCACGAGCAGTACTTC